Shown below are 12 T cell receptor beta chains from a single sample sequenced in a study of shared clonotypes between healthy human individuals. Some clones are missing from TCRdb's copy, which holds only in-frame ones; the method was immunoSEQ multiplex PCR. This table holds roughly 2,500,000 clones, roughly 93% found once. The sample was naive CD4+ T cells from PBMCs. Sample subset: CD45RA+ positively selected. These receptors all come from a young man in good health. Some clones in this sample may be carry-over from other donors' samples.

The V gene is TRBV7-3, the J gene TRBJ2-1, with 14 bases that match TRBD2. Germline values: CDR1 SGHTA, CDR2 FQGTGA. Germline trimming cut 5 bases from V and 9 bases from J; bases unmatched to any gene: 9. CDR3 length: 16 residues. CDR3 sequence reads: CASSTTGTSGSSEQFF. The CDR3 nucleotides read TGTGCCAGCAGCACTACCGGGACTAGCGGGAGCAGTGAGCAGTTCTTC.

The chain couples TRBV6-5 to TRBJ1-2, with no clear D. The CDR3 is 15 amino acids. The V end lost 3 bases, the J end lost 0 bases, and 11 bases lay between the germline ends. Germline V gene data show CDR1 as MNHEY and CDR2 as SVGAGI. CDR3 region: CASSYKRQANYGYTF. The CDR3, as DNA: TGTGCCAGCAGTTATAAGAGGCAAGCTAACTATGGCTACACCTTC.

V is TRBV7-3 and J is TRBJ2-1; TRBD2 agrees at 8 bases. The CDR3 consists of 14 residues. V gave up 1 base and J gave up 6 bases; unmatched junction bases: 2. The germline V gene has CDR1 SGHTA and CDR2 FQGTGA. The CDR3 coding sequence is TGTGCCAGCAGCTTAAACGGGAGGGCCAATGAGCAGTTCTTC. It specifies CASSLNGRANEQFF.

This chain joins TRBV4-1 and TRBJ2-2; 12 bases are a match to TRBD2. The CDR3 sequence is 17 residues long. Germline values: CDR1 MGHRA, CDR2 YSYEKL. Trimming removed 1 base from V and 3 bases from J; junction bases left unmatched: 3. CDR3 residues: CASSQGLAGVYTGELFF. The CDR3 DNA reads as TGCGCCAGCAGCCAAGGACTAGCGGGAGTATACACCGGGGAGCTGTTTTTT.

The chain couples TRBV7-3 to TRBJ2-3; 7 bases are shared with TRBD2. Trimming at V came to 5 bases and at J to 6 bases, leaving 11 bases not matched to a gene. This CDR3 is 15 amino acids long. The germline gives CDR1 SGHTA, CDR2 FQGTGA. CDR3 loop: CASSRIAREGDTQYF. The CDR3 coding sequence is TGTGCCAGCAGCCGAATCGCCAGGGAGGGTGATACGCAGTATTTT.

The chain has TRBV28 and TRBJ1-1; TRBD1 is a possible D gene (6 bases). The CDR3 sequence is 14 residues long. Germline-derived CDR1 and CDR2 are MDHEN and SYDVKM. V lost 10 bases, J lost 1 base, and 16 bases lay in between. CDR3 sequence: CATRGGLGNTEAFF. DNA of the CDR3: TGTGCCACGCGGGGGGGGCTCGGGAACACTGAAGCTTTCTTT.

The chain couples TRBV7-2 to TRBJ2-3, with D unresolved. Germline loops: CDR1 SGHTA, CDR2 FQGNSA. V dropped 5 bases and J dropped 3 bases, with 12 bases sitting between them. This CDR3 spans 14 amino acids. The CDR3 nucleotides read TGTGCCAGCAGCCCAGTGGGCCGGACAGATACGCAGTATTTT. This translates into CASSPVGRTDTQYF.

This chain links TRBV19 with TRBJ1-5; D gene ambiguous. The CDR3 has 12 amino acids. With 3 bases removed from V and 7 bases from J, the gap between germline ends came to 7 bases. The germline gives CDR1 LNHDA, CDR2 SQIVND (reference sequence). Here the CDR3 reads CASSIFRQPQHF. CDR3 DNA: TGTGCCAGTAGTATCTTCCGGCAGCCCCAGCATTTT.

J is TRBJ1-1 and V is TRBV2; 8 nucleotides match TRBD1. The CDR3 is 16 residues long. The trim removed 6 bases at V and 1 base at J, leaving 10 bases unmatched. Germline V lookup: CDR1 SNHLY, CDR2 FYNNEI. In DNA, the CDR3 is TGTGCCAGCAGACCGGACAGGGCTGTGGAGAACACTGAAGCTTTCTTT. Translating it yields CASRPDRAVENTEAFF.

The chain recombines TRBV7-6 with TRBJ1-2, with 10 bases that match TRBD1. J gave up 4 bases and V 1 base, and 9 bases lay outside the gene matches. The CDR3 is 17 residues long. Germline V gene data show CDR1 as SGHVS and CDR2 as FNYEAQ. CDR3 sequence reads: CASSLDGTGALGYGYTF. The CDR3 nucleotides are TGTGCCAGCAGCTTAGACGGGACAGGGGCACTCGGCTATGGCTACACCTTC. Using reference TRBV7-6 and TRBJ1-2 for the parts outside the CDR3, the full variable domain is GAGVSQSPRYKVTKRGQDVALRCDPISGHVSLYWYRQALGQGPEFLTYFNYEAQQDKSGLPNDRFSAERPEGSISTLTIQRTEQRDSAMYRCASSLDGTGALGYGYTFGSGTRLTVV.

Details on this clone: This sample also contains other DNA sequences that code for the same CDR3. The V call is TRBV29-1, the J call TRBJ2-7; 9 nucleotides agree with TRBD1. Germline V gene lookup returns CDR1 SQVTM and CDR2 ANQGSEA. Losses at the gene ends were 5 bases for V and 1 base for J; bases not matched to a gene: 3. The CDR3 spans 13 residues. The CDR3 coding sequence is TGCAGCGTTCCCGGACAGGGGTCCTACGAGCAGTACTTC. Translation gives CSVPGQGSYEQYF.

J is TRBJ1-1 and V is TRBV19; D ambiguous. CDR3 size: 14 residues. V gave up 3 bases and J gave up 3 bases, with 11 bases separating them. Germline loops: CDR1 LNHDA, CDR2 SQIVND (reference sequence). CDR3 DNA: TGTGCCAGTAGTATCTCTTTCGGAGACACTGAAGCTTTCTTT. It specifies CASSISFGDTEAFF.